Sequencing of this TCR beta chain was carried out in a study of blood T cell repertoires in COVID-19. Across the whole study: Acute and convalescent COVID-19 specimens originated in the United States, Italy and Spain. T cells, B-cell-depleted T cells, or PBMCs provided the cDNA or gDNA that served as material.

Germline lookup yields CDR1 SGDLS and CDR2 YYNGEE. The CDR3 totals 16 residues. Trimming took off 4 bases at V and 5 bases at J, with 21 bases between the two ends. Original methodology: Reference gene primer amplification gave estimated nucleated cell counts. Clones were sequenced by immunoSEQ multiplex PCR, and TCRdb holds only the in-frame ones, with some missing. The DNA gave D and trimming, while V, J and clone size come from that table. This table has fewer than 85,000 clones, around 88% appearing once. The sequencing input was peripheral blood. The clonotype was recovered from a woman aged 55-70 years with acute or convalescent COVID-19. The chain has TRBV9 and TRBJ1-2; no firm D call. CDR3: CASSPANVAGTYGYTF. Written as DNA, the CDR3 is TGTGCCAGCAGCCCGGCGAATGTTGCAGGTACTTATGGCTACACCTTC.